This T cell receptor beta chain derives from a study of a mutant IDH1 vaccine in newly diagnosed glioma. TCRdb's table, derived via immunoSEQ multiplex PCR, lists solely in-frame clones and lacks some. The table lists approximately 60,000 clones, roughly 77% of them singletons. The length of the CDR3 is 15 residues. The germline V gene encodes CDR1 GTSNPN and CDR2 SVGIG (reference sequence). The trim removed 3 bases at V and 5 bases at J, leaving 9 bases unmatched. Of note for this clone: Its cognate antigen is unknown.

Time point in this sample: week 23, last vaccination. Each vaccine dose was 300 ug of mutant IDH1 20-mer peptide, with topical imiquimod. This receptor was obtained from a woman aged 40 to 49 with glioma. Some clones in this sample may be carry-over from other donors' samples. Sequenced material: PBMCs, taken from a glioma patient whose treatment included an IDH1 peptide vaccine. The chain employs TRBV30 and TRBJ1-4; TRBD1 agrees at 7 bases. The CDR3 loop reads CAWSDTGTENEKLFF. The CDR3 DNA reads TGTGCCTGGAGCGATACCGGGACAGAAAATGAAAAACTGTTTTTT.